This T cell receptor (beta chain) is drawn from a study of prognosis after radiotherapy for stage I lung cancer. As for the study in general: The patients comprised 13 men and over 5 women, spanning ages about 53 to 90 and having a median of about 70 years. Findings and caveats of the study: Among expanded TCR clones, tumor specificity was not determined.

The V gene lost 3 bases and the J gene lost 3 bases, with 17 bases spanning the gap. This CDR3 has 16 residues. Per the germline V gene, CDR1 is LNHDA and CDR2 is SQIVND (reference sequence). Ten or more counts support this clonotype. Its target is unknown. A draw of 5 to 6.5 milliliters of peripheral blood took place at each of two time points. Using two-round multiplex PCR, the authors amplified TCR beta CDR3 from genomic DNA. For every TRBV and TRBJ gene, a specific primer was used in first-round PCR. Using its own MiXCR run on the multiplex PCR reads, TCRdb lists one record per CDR3 protein. In the table there are around 26,000 distinct CDR3 sequences, around 46% of which are singletons.

The sequenced sample was PBMCs, obtained before or after stereotactic body radiation therapy (not recorded which). The chain joins TRBV19 to TRBJ1-2; the D gene is possibly TRBD1 (6 bases). The TCR comes from a donor at least 50 years old with non-small cell lung cancer. CDR3 loop: CASSIPDRVGYYGYTF. The CDR3 DNA is TGTGCCAGTAGTATTCCGGACAGAGTCGGGTACTATGGCTACACCTTC.